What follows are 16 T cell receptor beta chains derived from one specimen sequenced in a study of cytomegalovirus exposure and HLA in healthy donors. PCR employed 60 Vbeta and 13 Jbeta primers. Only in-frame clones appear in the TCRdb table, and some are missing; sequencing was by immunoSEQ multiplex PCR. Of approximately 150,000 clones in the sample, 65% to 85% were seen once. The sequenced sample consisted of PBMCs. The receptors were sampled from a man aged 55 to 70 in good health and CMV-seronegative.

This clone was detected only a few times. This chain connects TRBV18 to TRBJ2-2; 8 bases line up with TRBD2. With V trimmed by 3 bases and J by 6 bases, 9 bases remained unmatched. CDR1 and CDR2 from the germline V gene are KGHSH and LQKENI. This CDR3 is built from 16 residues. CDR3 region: CASSPLGAGVPGELFF. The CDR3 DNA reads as TGTGCCAGCTCACCCCTGGGAGCGGGGGTCCCCGGGGAGCTGTTTTTT.

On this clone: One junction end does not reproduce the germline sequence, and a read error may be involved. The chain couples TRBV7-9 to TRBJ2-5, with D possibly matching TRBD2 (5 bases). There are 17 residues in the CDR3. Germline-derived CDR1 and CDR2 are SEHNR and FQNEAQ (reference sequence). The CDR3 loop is CSSSLARVGIHQETQYF. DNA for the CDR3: TGTTCCAGCAGCTTAGCGAGGGTGGGCATCCACCAAGAGACCCAGTACTTC.

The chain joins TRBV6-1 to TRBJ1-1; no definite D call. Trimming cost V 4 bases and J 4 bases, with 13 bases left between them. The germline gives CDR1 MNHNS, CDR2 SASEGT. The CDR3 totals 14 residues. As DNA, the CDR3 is TGTGCCAGCAGTGGAGGACGGAGCGGCACTGAAGCTTTCTTT. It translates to CASSGGRSGTEAFF.

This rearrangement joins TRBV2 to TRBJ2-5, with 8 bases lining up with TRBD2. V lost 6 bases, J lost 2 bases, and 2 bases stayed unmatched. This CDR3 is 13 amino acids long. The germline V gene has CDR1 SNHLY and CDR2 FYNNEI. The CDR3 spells CASRERGQETQYF. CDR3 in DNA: TGTGCCAGCAGGGAGCGGGGGCAAGAGACCCAGTACTTC.

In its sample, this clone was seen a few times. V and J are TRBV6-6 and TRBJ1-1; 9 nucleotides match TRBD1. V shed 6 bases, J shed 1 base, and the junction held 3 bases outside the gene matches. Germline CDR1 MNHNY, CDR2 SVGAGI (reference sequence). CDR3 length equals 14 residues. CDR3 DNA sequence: TGTGCCAGCAGCTGGGACAGGGAGAACACTGAAGCTTTCTTT. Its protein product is CASSWDRENTEAFF.

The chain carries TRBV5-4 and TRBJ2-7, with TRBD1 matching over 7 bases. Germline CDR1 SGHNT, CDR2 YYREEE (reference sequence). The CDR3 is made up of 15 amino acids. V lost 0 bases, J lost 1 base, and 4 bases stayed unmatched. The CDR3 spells CASSLGSGQSYEQYF. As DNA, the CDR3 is TGTGCCAGCAGCTTGGGTTCGGGACAGTCCTACGAGCAGTACTTC. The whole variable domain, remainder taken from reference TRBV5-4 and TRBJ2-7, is ETGVTQSPTHLIKTRGQQVTLRCSSQSGHNTVSWYQQALGQGPQFIFQYYREEENGRGNFPPRFSGLQFPNYSSELNVNALELDDSALYLCASSLGSGQSYEQYFGPGTRLTVT.

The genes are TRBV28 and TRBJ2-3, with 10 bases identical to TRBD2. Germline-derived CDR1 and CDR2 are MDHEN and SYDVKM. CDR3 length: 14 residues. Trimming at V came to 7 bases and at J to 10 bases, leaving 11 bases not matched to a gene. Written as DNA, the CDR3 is TGTGCCAGCACCCTGGCCGGGACTAGCGTACCGCAGTATTTT. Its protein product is CASTLAGTSVPQYF.

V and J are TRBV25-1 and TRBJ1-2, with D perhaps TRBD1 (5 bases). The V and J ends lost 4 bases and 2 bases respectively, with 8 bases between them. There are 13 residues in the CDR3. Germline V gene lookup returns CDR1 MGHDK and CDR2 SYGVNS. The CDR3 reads CASSVTENYGYTF. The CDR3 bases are TGTGCCAGCAGTGTGACAGAAAACTATGGCTACACCTTC.

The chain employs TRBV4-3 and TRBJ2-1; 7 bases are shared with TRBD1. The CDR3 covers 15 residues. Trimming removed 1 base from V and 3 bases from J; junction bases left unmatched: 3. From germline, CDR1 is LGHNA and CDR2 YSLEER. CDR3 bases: TGCGCCAGCAGCCAAGCCGGGACAGACTACAATGAGCAGTTCTTC. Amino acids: CASSQAGTDYNEQFF.

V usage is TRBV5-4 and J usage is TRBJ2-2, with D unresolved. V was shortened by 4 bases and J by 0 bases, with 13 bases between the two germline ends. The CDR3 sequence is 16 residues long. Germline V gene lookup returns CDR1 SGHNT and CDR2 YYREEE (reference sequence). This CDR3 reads CASSTALLANTGELFF. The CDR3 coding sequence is TGTGCCAGCAGCACTGCCTTACTCGCGAACACCGGGGAGCTGTTTTTT.

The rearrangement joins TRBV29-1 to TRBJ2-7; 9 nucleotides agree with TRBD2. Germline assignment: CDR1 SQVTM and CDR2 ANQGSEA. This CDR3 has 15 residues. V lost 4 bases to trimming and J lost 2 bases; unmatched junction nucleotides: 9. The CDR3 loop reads CSVGTARGGAYEQYF. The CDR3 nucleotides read TGCAGCGTTGGGACCGCTCGCGGGGGGGCCTACGAGCAGTACTTC.

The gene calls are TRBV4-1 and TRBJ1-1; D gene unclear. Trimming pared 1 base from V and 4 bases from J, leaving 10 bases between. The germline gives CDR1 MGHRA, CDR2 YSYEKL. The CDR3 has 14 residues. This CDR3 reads CASSQVGEPTEAFF. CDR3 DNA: TGCGCCAGCAGCCAAGTCGGGGAACCCACTGAAGCTTTCTTT.

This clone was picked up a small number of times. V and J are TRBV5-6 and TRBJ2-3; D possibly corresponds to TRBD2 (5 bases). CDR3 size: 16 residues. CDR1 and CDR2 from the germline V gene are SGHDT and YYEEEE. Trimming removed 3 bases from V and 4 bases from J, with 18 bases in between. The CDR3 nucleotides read TGTGCCAGCAGCTCGGAGGCGCCGGCAGGAGCAGATACGCAGTATTTT. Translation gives CASSSEAPAGADTQYF.

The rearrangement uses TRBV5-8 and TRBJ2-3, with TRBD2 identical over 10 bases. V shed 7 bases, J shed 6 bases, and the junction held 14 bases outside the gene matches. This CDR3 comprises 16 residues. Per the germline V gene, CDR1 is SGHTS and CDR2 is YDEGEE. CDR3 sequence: CASSPEQRGGRDTQYF. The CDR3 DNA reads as TGTGCCAGCTCCCCCGAGCAGCGGGGGGGAAGGGATACGCAGTATTTT.

The CDR3 nucleotides are TGCAGCGTTGACGACAGGGGATTTACAGATACGCAGTATTTT. It translates to CSVDDRGFTDTQYF. The V gene is TRBV29-1, the J gene TRBJ2-3; 8 bases line up with TRBD1. Trimming cost V 3 bases and J 3 bases; bases outside gene matches: 5. Per germline, CDR1 SQVTM and CDR2 ANQGSEA. The CDR3 covers 14 residues.

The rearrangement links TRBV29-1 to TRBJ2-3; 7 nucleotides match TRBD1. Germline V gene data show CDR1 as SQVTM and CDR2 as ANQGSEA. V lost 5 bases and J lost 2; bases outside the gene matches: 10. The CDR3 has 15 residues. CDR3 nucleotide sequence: TGCAGCGTTCACGGGACAGCGGCGTACACAGATACGCAGTATTTT. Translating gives CSVHGTAAYTDTQYF.